These T cell receptor beta chains were read from a single sample in a study of T-cell reconstitution after alpha-beta-depleted transplantation in children. TCRdb processed the PCR reads anew with MiXCR; each CDR3 protein has one entry. The sample carries 100,000 or so distinct CDR3 sequences, approximately 8% recorded once. Specimen: PBMCs, collected before TCRalphabeta/CD19-depleted stem cell transplant. The receptors derive from a boy between 2 and 10 years old with acute lymphoblastic leukemia, due to receive a stem cell transplant. Each CDR3 is given with its conserved first and last residue. Fields, in order: V gene, D gene, clone size, J gene, CDR3 length, CDR3 DNA, CDR3 protein. D genes are given only for firm matches. Only some rows state a clone size, as once, few, many or a class for expanded clones.

>TRBV5-4|NA|few|TRBJ2-7|14
TGTGCCAGCAGCTGGGCTGGGGACTCCTACGAGCAGTACTTC
CASSWAGDSYEQYF
>TRBV2|TRBD2|NA|TRBJ2-6|17
TGTGCCAGCAGTGATAGGACTAGGGACTCTGGGGCCAACGTCCTGACTTTC
CASSDRTRDSGANVLTF
>TRBV7-9|TRBD2|NA|TRBJ2-7|17
TGTGCCAGCAGCTCAAGGGGACTAGCGGGGGGGCGGTACGAGCAGTACTTC
CASSSRGLAGGRYEQYF
>TRBV2|TRBD2|NA|TRBJ2-3|17
TGTGCCAGCAGGCAGGGATCTAGCGGGGGACGCACAGATACGCAGTATTTT
CASRQGSSGGRTDTQYF
>TRBV6-5|NA|NA|TRBJ2-3|15
TGTGCCAGCAGTTCCCGGGACTTCTACACAGATACGCAGTATTTT
CASSSRDFYTDTQYF
>TRBV20-1|NA|few|TRBJ1-1|13
TGCAGTGCTGGAAAGGGGGTTGGGCCTGAAGCTTTCTTT
CSAGKGVGPEAFF
>TRBV6-1|NA|NA|TRBJ2-3|14
TGTGCCAGCAGTGACAGGGGTGGCGCAGATACGCAGTATTTT
CASSDRGGADTQYF
>TRBV20-1|TRBD2|many|TRBJ2-1|12
TGCAGTGCAGAGGCGGGGGTCAATGAGCAGTTCTTC
CSAEAGVNEQFF
>TRBV20-1|NA|few|TRBJ2-6|16
TGCAGTGCGGCAGGGCCAGGACTCTCTGGGGCCAACGTCCTGACTTTC
CSAAGPGLSGANVLTF
>TRBV27|TRBD2|few|TRBJ2-3|16
TGTGCCAGCAGTTCTCTTGGACTAGCGGGGACAGATACGCAGTATTTT
CASSSLGLAGTDTQYF
>TRBV5-5|TRBD1|many|TRBJ1-5|14
TGTGCCAGCAGCTTGGAACAGGGGTATCAGCCCCAGCATTTT
CASSLEQGYQPQHF
>TRBV9|TRBD2|few|TRBJ2-2|17
TGTGCCAGCAGCGTAGGGGCGGGGGGGCCGCAGACCGGGGAGCTGTTTTTT
CASSVGAGGPQTGELFF
>TRBV7-9|NA|few|TRBJ2-1|13
TGTGCCAGCAGCTCCTATCGTGGCGATGAGCAGTTCTTC
CASSSYRGDEQFF
>TRBV20-1|NA|many|TRBJ2-1|15
TGCAGTGCTCCCTCCGAGGGGGGGATGTACAATGAGCAGTTCTTC
CSAPSEGGMYNEQFF
>TRBV24-1|NA|many|TRBJ1-5|18
TGTGCCACCAGTGAATTGAGGCCCCTGGCAGGTTACAATCAGCCCCAGCATTTT
CATSELRPLAGYNQPQHF
>TRBV5-1|TRBD1|many|TRBJ2-3|14
TGCGCCAGCTACCTACAGGGGTGGACGGATACGCAGTATTTT
CASYLQGWTDTQYF
>TRBV5-1|TRBD1|many|TRBJ1-3|16
TGCGCCAGCAGCTTGTCGCGGACAGGGTTTGGAAACACCATATATTTT
CASSLSRTGFGNTIYF
>TRBV20-1|NA|many|TRBJ2-1|17
TGCAGTGCCTCGGACTCCAATAAGGGCACCTCCTACAATGAGCAGTTCTTC
CSASDSNKGTSYNEQFF
>TRBV7-6|NA|few|TRBJ2-3|16
TGTGCCAGCAGCTTAGGGGGGGGGGCCAGCACAGATACGCAGTATTTT
CASSLGGGASTDTQYF
>TRBV27|TRBD1|NA|TRBJ1-2|14
TGTGCCAGCAGTTTTAGGACAGGGGAGGGTGGCTACACCTTC
CASSFRTGEGGYTF
>TRBV7-6|NA|few|TRBJ1-5|15
TGTGCCAGCAGCTTAGCTTCAGGGCGACATCAGCCCCAGCATTTT
CASSLASGRHQPQHF
>TRBV5-4|TRBD2|NA|TRBJ2-7|15
TGTGCCAGCAGCCCGAAGGGGAAGCGGGGCTACGAGCAGTACTTC
CASSPKGKRGYEQYF
>TRBV7-2|NA|many|TRBJ2-7|18
TGTGCCAGCAGCTTAGCTAGCCCAGGGTCAACGCGAGCCTACGAGCAGTACTTC
CASSLASPGSTRAYEQYF
>TRBV12-3/TRBV12-4|NA|many|TRBJ2-7|11
TGTGCCAGCAGCTATCTAAGCGAGCAGTACTTC
CASSYLSEQYF
>TRBV12-3/TRBV12-4|NA|many|TRBJ1-1|11
TGTGCCAGCAGTAGGACCACTGAAGCTTTCTTT
CASSRTTEAFF
>TRBV20-1|NA|many|TRBJ2-7|13
TGCAGTGCTCGAGAAGGGCACTCCTACGAGCAGTACTTC
CSAREGHSYEQYF
>TRBV18|TRBD1|NA|TRBJ2-7|14
TGTGCCAGCTCCCACCAGGACAGGGCTTACGAGCAGTACTTC
CASSHQDRAYEQYF
>TRBV7-2|TRBD1|few|TRBJ2-7|16
TGTGCCAGCAGCTTCAGGGGGCAGGGGTTTATTGACGAGCAGTACTTC
CASSFRGQGFIDEQYF
>TRBV12-3/TRBV12-4|NA|NA|TRBJ2-7|15
TGTGCCAGCAGTTTACAGGGGGGGACGGCGTACGAGCAGTACTTC
CASSLQGGTAYEQYF
>TRBV6-5|NA|NA|TRBJ2-7|16
TGTGCCAGCAGTTACTCAGGGCACAGCAGTGGATACGAGCAGTACTTC
CASSYSGHSSGYEQYF
>TRBV7-9|TRBD1|NA|TRBJ2-1|16
TGTGCCAGCAGCTTAACAGGGGTGAGCTCCTACAATGAGCAGTTCTTC
CASSLTGVSSYNEQFF
>TRBV6-2/TRBV6-3|NA|many|TRBJ2-2|15
TGTGCCAGCAGTTCCTCCGCCTGGGACACCGGGGAGCTGTTTTTT
CASSSSAWDTGELFF
>TRBV29-1|NA|many|TRBJ1-5|13
TGCAGCGGGCAGGAGAATAGCAATCAGCCCCAGCATTTT
CSGQENSNQPQHF
>TRBV6-1|TRBD1|NA|TRBJ2-3|15
TGTGCCAGCAGGCCAACAGGGGTTAGCACAGATACGCAGTATTTT
CASRPTGVSTDTQYF
>TRBV5-5|NA|many|TRBJ2-3|12
TGTGCCAGCAGCGTCGCCGTAGATACGCAGTATTTT
CASSVAVDTQYF
>TRBV5-1|NA|few|TRBJ2-3|15
TGCGCCAGCAGCTTGGAACCGCAGGTCACAGATACGCAGTATTTT
CASSLEPQVTDTQYF
>TRBV5-1|NA|many|TRBJ2-1|16
TGCGCCAGCAGCTTGGGAGCAGGGAGGTCCTACAATGAGCAGTTCTTC
CASSLGAGRSYNEQFF
>TRBV5-6|NA|many|TRBJ1-3|16
TGTGCCAGCAGCAGAATCGACCGCTACTCTGGAAACACCATATATTTT
CASSRIDRYSGNTIYF
>TRBV5-5|NA|many|TRBJ1-3|16
TGTGCCAGCAGCTTGTTAAGGGGTCGGTCTGGAAACACCATATATTTT
CASSLLRGRSGNTIYF
>TRBV20-1|NA|NA|TRBJ1-2|13
TGCAGTGCGTCGGTCGACAGGAACTATGGCTACACCTTC
CSASVDRNYGYTF
>TRBV3-1|NA|few|TRBJ1-5|15
TGTGCCAGCACCCCAGGACTGTATAGCAATCAGCCCCAGCATTTT
CASTPGLYSNQPQHF
>TRBV4-1|TRBD2|few|TRBJ2-1|16
TGCGCCAGCAGCCACCCCCAGCGGGGGGGCTACAATGAGCAGTTCTTC
CASSHPQRGGYNEQFF
>TRBV12-3/TRBV12-4|TRBD2|many|TRBJ2-3|15
TGTGCCAGCAGTTCAAGGAGCGGGGGCACAGATACGCAGTATTTT
CASSSRSGGTDTQYF
>TRBV7-9|TRBD1|NA|TRBJ2-7|14
TGTGCCAGCAGCCTTACACAGGGGGCCAACGAGCAGTACTTC
CASSLTQGANEQYF
>TRBV3-1|NA|once|TRBJ2-7|15
TGTGCCAGCTCCCGAGGGGGGGGACGCTCCTACGATCAGTACTTC
CASSRGGGRSYDQYF
>TRBV28|NA|many|TRBJ2-2|16
TGTGCCAGCAGTCCCCCGGTGGGGTCGAACACCGGGGAGCTGTTTTTT
CASSPPVGSNTGELFF